A selection of T cell receptor beta chains follows, all from one sample in a study of blood T cell repertoires in COVID-19. Generated by immunoSEQ multiplex PCR, the TCRdb table keeps only in-frame clones and is missing some. This table has 400,000 to 450,000 clones, approximately 90% appearing once. Material: peripheral blood. The receptors derive from a man between 18 and 35 years old with COVID-19, enrolled during active disease. Each CDR3 is given with its conserved first and last residue. A D gene is named only where the DNA matches it firmly. Not every row has a clone size; where given, it reads once, few, many or a size class.

abundance: .
v_gene: TRBV7-9
j_gene: TRBJ2-2
d_gene: TRBD2
CDR3nt: TGTGCCAGCAGCTTCGTCCGGCCCTCTAGCGGGAGAACCGGGGAGCTGTTTTTT
CDR3aa: CASSFVRPSSGRTGELFF

abundance: .
v_gene: TRBV7-9
j_gene: TRBJ1-1
d_gene: TRBD1
CDR3nt: TGTGCCAGCAGCCCCGGGACAGGGATGAACACTGAAGCTTTCTTT
CDR3aa: CASSPGTGMNTEAFF

abundance: .
v_gene: TRBV19
j_gene: TRBJ2-3
d_gene: .
CDR3nt: TGTGCCAGTAGTAATCCGGGATATAGCACAGATACGCAGTATTTT
CDR3aa: CASSNPGYSTDTQYF

abundance: .
v_gene: TRBV7-8
j_gene: TRBJ2-1
d_gene: TRBD2
CDR3nt: TGTGCCAGCAGCCGGGAGCGGGGGAACCCCTACAATGAGCAGTTCTTC
CDR3aa: CASSRERGNPYNEQFF

abundance: .
v_gene: TRBV19
j_gene: TRBJ2-1
d_gene: TRBD2
CDR3nt: TGTGCCAGTAGTACACTAGCGGGGGGCTACAATGAGCAGTTCTTC
CDR3aa: CASSTLAGGYNEQFF

abundance: once
v_gene: TRBV11-2
j_gene: TRBJ2-7
d_gene: TRBD1
CDR3nt: TGTGCCAGCAGCTTACAGACAGGGACCGAGCAGTACTTC
CDR3aa: CASSLQTGTEQYF

abundance: few
v_gene: TRBV11-2
j_gene: TRBJ2-7
d_gene: .
CDR3nt: TGTGCCAGCAGCTTAGATCGCGGCTACGAGCAGTACTTC
CDR3aa: CASSLDRGYEQYF

abundance: .
v_gene: TRBV5-1
j_gene: TRBJ2-1
d_gene: .
CDR3nt: TGCGCCAGCAGCTTGGAGGAAGTAACCGGGAACTACAATGAGCAGTTCTTC
CDR3aa: CASSLEEVTGNYNEQFF

abundance: .
v_gene: TRBV5-8
j_gene: TRBJ2-5
d_gene: TRBD2
CDR3nt: TGTGCCAGCAGACGAAGCTGGGGTAGCGGGGAAGAGACCCAGTACTTC
CDR3aa: CASRRSWGSGEETQYF

abundance: .
v_gene: TRBV19
j_gene: TRBJ1-1
d_gene: .
CDR3nt: TGTGCCAGTAGTATAGGTTGGAGGGTGGGGCAGAACACTGAAGCTTTCTTT
CDR3aa: CASSIGWRVGQNTEAFF

abundance: .
v_gene: TRBV7-3
j_gene: TRBJ2-5
d_gene: TRBD2
CDR3nt: TGTGCCAGCAGCCCCAGCGGGAGAGGGTTTAGGGAGACCCAGTACTTC
CDR3aa: CASSPSGRGFRETQYF

abundance: .
v_gene: TRBV3-1/TRBV3-2
j_gene: TRBJ1-2
d_gene: .
CDR3nt: TGTGCCAGCAGGCGGGGAGGGCTGGAAGGCTACACCTTC
CDR3aa: CASRRGGLEGYTF

abundance: .
v_gene: TRBV7-3
j_gene: TRBJ2-1
d_gene: TRBD2
CDR3nt: TGTGCCAGCAGCTTAGGCGGGAGGGCCGGGGAGCAGTTCTTC
CDR3aa: CASSLGGRAGEQFF

abundance: .
v_gene: TRBV13
j_gene: TRBJ2-7
d_gene: TRBD1
CDR3nt: TGTGCCAGCAGCCCCCGGGACAGGGGATACGAGCAGTACTTC
CDR3aa: CASSPRDRGYEQYF

abundance: .
v_gene: TRBV12-3/TRBV12-4
j_gene: TRBJ1-2
d_gene: .
CDR3nt: TGTGCCAGCAGCAAAAACCAGGGGGGCTACACCTTC
CDR3aa: CASSKNQGGYTF

abundance: .
v_gene: TRBV12-2
j_gene: TRBJ1-5
d_gene: .
CDR3nt: TGTGCAAGTCGCGCTCTTGTTGCTCCGACAGTCTTTCATCAGCCCCAGCATTTT
CDR3aa: CASRALVAPTVFHQPQHF

abundance: .
v_gene: TRBV2
j_gene: TRBJ1-2
d_gene: .
CDR3nt: TGTGCCAGCGTTCGGGGGAGGTATGGCTACACCTTC
CDR3aa: CASVRGRYGYTF

abundance: .
v_gene: TRBV4-1
j_gene: TRBJ1-1
d_gene: .
CDR3nt: TGCGCCAGCAGCCAAGCCCCAAATGATCCTAAAGAAGCTTTCTTT
CDR3aa: CASSQAPNDPKEAFF

abundance: .
v_gene: TRBV6-1
j_gene: TRBJ2-7
d_gene: .
CDR3nt: TGTGCCAGCAGCCCGGACTATATCTACGAGCAGTACTTC
CDR3aa: CASSPDYIYEQYF

abundance: .
v_gene: TRBV9
j_gene: TRBJ2-1
d_gene: .
CDR3nt: TGTGCCAGCAGCCCCGGTAGGGGGGGGGACAATGAGCAGTTCTTC
CDR3aa: CASSPGRGGDNEQFF

abundance: once
v_gene: TRBV6-6
j_gene: TRBJ2-2
d_gene: TRBD2
CDR3nt: TGTGCCAGCAGTAGCGGGAGGACCGGGGAGCTGTTTTTT
CDR3aa: CASSSGRTGELFF

abundance: .
v_gene: TRBV27
j_gene: TRBJ1-5
d_gene: .
CDR3nt: TGTGCCAGCAGCTCCTCGGGCAATCAGCCCCAGCATTTT
CDR3aa: CASSSSGNQPQHF

abundance: .
v_gene: TRBV10-3
j_gene: TRBJ2-1
d_gene: TRBD2
CDR3nt: TGTGCCATCAGTGAGTACGGGGGGGCAAGTGAGCAGTTCTTC
CDR3aa: CAISEYGGASEQFF

abundance: .
v_gene: TRBV12-3/TRBV12-4
j_gene: TRBJ1-2
d_gene: .
CDR3nt: TGTGCCAGCAGACAGGCCCCCTATGGCTACACCTTC
CDR3aa: CASRQAPYGYTF

abundance: .
v_gene: TRBV6-5
j_gene: TRBJ1-2
d_gene: .
CDR3nt: TGTGCCAGCAGTACCGACAGGACTTACTATGGCTACACCTTC
CDR3aa: CASSTDRTYYGYTF

abundance: .
v_gene: TRBV7-2
j_gene: TRBJ2-2
d_gene: .
CDR3nt: TGTGCCAGCAGCTTATCTACGGGGAGCTACACCGGGGAGCTGTTTTTT
CDR3aa: CASSLSTGSYTGELFF

abundance: .
v_gene: TRBV6-6
j_gene: TRBJ2-1
d_gene: .
CDR3nt: TGTGCCAGCAGTTCCGCGAGAGCTTCCAATGAGCAGTTCTTC
CDR3aa: CASSSARASNEQFF

abundance: .
v_gene: TRBV19
j_gene: TRBJ1-5
d_gene: .
CDR3nt: TGTGCCAGTAGTATAGTAGGGGAGGATTATCAGCCCCAGCATTTT
CDR3aa: CASSIVGEDYQPQHF

abundance: .
v_gene: TRBV4-1
j_gene: TRBJ2-6
d_gene: .
CDR3nt: TGCGCCAGCAGCCTACGTGGGGCACCCACATCTGGGGCCAACGTCCTGACTTTC
CDR3aa: CASSLRGAPTSGANVLTF

abundance: .
v_gene: TRBV24-1
j_gene: TRBJ2-3
d_gene: .
CDR3nt: TGTGCCACCTTCAGCCGAGGCCAGGGTGCCACAGATACGCAGTATTTT
CDR3aa: CATFSRGQGATDTQYF

abundance: .
v_gene: TRBV5-4
j_gene: TRBJ2-7
d_gene: .
CDR3nt: TGTGCCAGCAGCTTGGAAATGTCGTCCAGGGATGGTTTGGAGCAGTACTTC
CDR3aa: CASSLEMSSRDGLEQYF

abundance: .
v_gene: TRBV7-9
j_gene: TRBJ1-2
d_gene: .
CDR3nt: TGTGCCAGCAGCCCAGCTTGGAGGGTTGAGAACTATGGCTACACCTTC
CDR3aa: CASSPAWRVENYGYTF

abundance: .
v_gene: TRBV4-1
j_gene: TRBJ2-1
d_gene: TRBD1
CDR3nt: TGCGCCAGCAGCAAAGGACAGGGGAACTACAATGAGCAGTTCTTC
CDR3aa: CASSKGQGNYNEQFF

abundance: .
v_gene: TRBV7-6
j_gene: TRBJ2-3
d_gene: TRBD2
CDR3nt: TGTGCCAGCAGCTTAGTTAGCGGGAGGGCCGGGGATACGCAGTATTTT
CDR3aa: CASSLVSGRAGDTQYF

abundance: .
v_gene: TRBV2
j_gene: TRBJ2-7
d_gene: TRBD2
CDR3nt: TGTGCCAGCAGTGAAGCGCTTAGCGGGGGGGCTTACGAGCAGTACTTC
CDR3aa: CASSEALSGGAYEQYF

abundance: once
v_gene: TRBV7-9
j_gene: TRBJ1-1
d_gene: .
CDR3nt: TGTGCCAGCAGCTTAGCAGGGACTGGGAACACTGAAGCTTTCTTT
CDR3aa: CASSLAGTGNTEAFF

abundance: few
v_gene: TRBV19
j_gene: TRBJ1-1
d_gene: .
CDR3nt: TGTGCCAGTAGTAGGGCAGGGAGGACTGAAGCTTTCTTT
CDR3aa: CASSRAGRTEAFF

abundance: .
v_gene: TRBV25-1
j_gene: TRBJ2-3
d_gene: TRBD2
CDR3nt: TGTGCCAGCAGTGACCCCGGGACTAGCGGGGCCACAGATACGCAGTATTTT
CDR3aa: CASSDPGTSGATDTQYF

abundance: .
v_gene: TRBV6-1
j_gene: TRBJ1-6
d_gene: TRBD1
CDR3nt: TGTGCCAGCAGTGACCCGGGACAGGGCGAATCACCCCTCCACTTT
CDR3aa: CASSDPGQGESPLHF

abundance: .
v_gene: TRBV5-1
j_gene: TRBJ2-5
d_gene: TRBD2
CDR3nt: TGCGCCAGCAGCTCCCCCGGAGCGGGAGGGCGCGAGACCCAGTACTTC
CDR3aa: CASSSPGAGGRETQYF

abundance: .
v_gene: TRBV27
j_gene: TRBJ2-7
d_gene: TRBD2
CDR3nt: TGTGCCAGCGGATCCTGGGACGGGAGGGCCTACGAGCAGTACTTC
CDR3aa: CASGSWDGRAYEQYF

abundance: .
v_gene: TRBV5-1
j_gene: TRBJ2-4
d_gene: TRBD1
CDR3nt: TGCGCCAGCAGCGATGGGACAGTAGTAGCCAAAAACATTCAGTACTTC
CDR3aa: CASSDGTVVAKNIQYF

abundance: .
v_gene: TRBV2
j_gene: TRBJ1-1
d_gene: .
CDR3nt: TGTGCCAGCAGAAAAGCAGGGGCCCTGAACACTGAAGCTTTCTTT
CDR3aa: CASRKAGALNTEAFF

abundance: .
v_gene: TRBV7-6
j_gene: TRBJ2-2
d_gene: .
CDR3nt: TGTGCCATCAGGGGGGGGACCGGGGAGCTGTTTTTT
CDR3aa: CAIRGGTGELFF

abundance: .
v_gene: TRBV3-1/TRBV3-2
j_gene: TRBJ1-1
d_gene: .
CDR3nt: TGTGCCAGCAGCCAAGGAGGGACATCGAACACTGAAGCTTTCTTT
CDR3aa: CASSQGGTSNTEAFF

abundance: .
v_gene: TRBV5-1
j_gene: TRBJ2-2
d_gene: TRBD2
CDR3nt: TGCGCCAGCAGACCCCAGGCAGCGGGGGTTGGCCCCGGGGAGCTGTTTTTT
CDR3aa: CASRPQAAGVGPGELFF

abundance: .
v_gene: TRBV10-2
j_gene: TRBJ2-5
d_gene: .
CDR3nt: TGCGCCAGCAGTGACCCCTACCTTCAAGAGACCCAGTACTTC
CDR3aa: CASSDPYLQETQYF

abundance: .
v_gene: TRBV11-2
j_gene: TRBJ2-4
d_gene: TRBD2
CDR3nt: TGTGCCAGCAGCTTAGTAGCGGGGACTCTAAACATTCAGTACTTC
CDR3aa: CASSLVAGTLNIQYF